These 15 T cell receptor beta chains share one sample of origin, sequenced in a study of shared clonotypes between healthy human individuals. TCRdb keeps only in-frame clones here, not all; method: immunoSEQ multiplex PCR. The table shows under 750,000 clones, with 72% occurring only once. The sequencing sample was made of memory CD4+ T cells sorted from blood. Noted subset: CD45RA-negative fraction. These receptors were obtained from a woman between 25 and 40 years old in good health.

This clone was seen a few times. The chain is built from TRBV5-5 and TRBJ2-2; D gene ambiguous. From germline, CDR1 is SGHKS and CDR2 YYEKEE (reference sequence). V was cut by 1 base and J by 1 base, with 11 bases left in between. This CDR3 comprises 16 residues. The CDR3 coding sequence is TGTGCCAGCAGCTTGATATCCGCCCTGAACACCGGGGAGCTGTTTTTT. This sequence encodes CASSLISALNTGELFF. Full variable domain (outside the CDR3, taken from reference TRBV5-5 and TRBJ2-2): DAGVTQSPTHLIKTRGQQVTLRCSPISGHKSVSWYQQVLGQGPQFIFQYYEKEERGRGNFPDRFSARQFPNYSSELNVNALLLGDSALYLCASSLISALNTGELFFGEGSRLTVL.

The chain is built from TRBV7-8 and TRBJ2-3; no clear D. With 5 bases removed from V and 3 bases from J, the gap between germline ends came to 15 bases. The CDR3 spans 15 residues. From germline, CDR1 is SGHVS and CDR2 FQNEAQ. The CDR3 region has the DNA TGTGCCAGCAGCCATCTCCCGGACCTTACAGATACGCAGTATTTT. Its protein product is CASSHLPDLTDTQYF.

CDR3 in DNA: TGTGCCAGCAGCTTAGGTGCAGGGTCTGGGGCCAACGTCCTGACTTTC. Translation: CASSLGAGSGANVLTF. V is TRBV7-3 and J is TRBJ2-6, with D perhaps TRBD1 (5 bases). Trimming cost V 2 bases and J 1 base, with 9 bases left between them. The germline V gene encodes CDR1 SGHTA and CDR2 FQGTGA. The CDR3 runs to 16 residues.

The chain carries TRBV28 and TRBJ2-2; 10 bases match TRBD1. This CDR3 region has 17 residues. The V and J ends lost 5 bases and 2 bases, in that order; junction bases with no gene match: 8. CDR1 is MDHEN and CDR2 is SYDVKM in the germline V gene. This CDR3 is CASSQTWTGGNTGELFF. Written as DNA, the CDR3 is TGTGCCAGCAGTCAGACCTGGACAGGGGGAAACACCGGGGAGCTGTTTTTT.

V and J are TRBV7-2 and TRBJ2-5, with D maybe TRBD2 (6 bases). V was shortened by 5 bases and J by 3 bases, with 13 bases between the two germline ends. Germline V lookup: CDR1 SGHTA, CDR2 FQGNSA. This CDR3 is 14 amino acids long. The CDR3 here is CASSRQTGEETQYF. For the CDR3, the DNA is TGTGCCAGCAGCCGCCAGACGGGGGAAGAGACCCAGTACTTC.

CDR3 amino acids: CASSLLENTEAFF. The CDR3 DNA reads TGTGCCAGCAGCTTACTCGAGAACACTGAAGCTTTCTTT. The chain uses TRBV11-2 and TRBJ1-1; no definite D call. CDR3 length: 13 residues. V was clipped by 2 bases and J by 1 base, with 5 bases between them. CDR1 SGHAT and CDR2 FQNNGV come from the germline V gene.

J is TRBJ2-3 and V is TRBV4-2, with a possible D match to TRBD2 (6 bases). Trimming removed 0 bases from V and 5 bases from J, with 12 bases in between. Germline values: CDR1 LGHNA, CDR2 YNFKEQ. This CDR3 is built from 15 residues. The CDR3 DNA is TGTGCCAGCAGCCAAGATCCCGCGGGAAAAGATACGCAGTATTTT. This codes for CASSQDPAGKDTQYF.

The chain recombines TRBV11-3 with TRBJ1-2; TRBD1 matches 9 bases. The CDR3 loop spans 15 amino acids. In germline, CDR1 is SGHNT, CDR2 YENEEA. V shed 3 bases, J shed 4 bases, and the junction held 6 bases outside the gene matches. In nucleotides, the CDR3 is TGTGCCAGCAGCTTCCTGGGACAGGGCATCTATGGCTACACCTTC. Translating gives CASSFLGQGIYGYTF.

This rearrangement joins TRBV7-8 to TRBJ2-5, with a tentative D call TRBD1 (6 bases). Germline V CDR1 and CDR2: SGHVS, FQNEAQ. The CDR3 has 13 amino acids. Trimming cost V 8 bases and J 1 base, with 11 bases left between them. The DNA of the CDR3 is TGTGCCAGCCACCAGGGGACCCAAGAGACCCAGTACTTC. Amino acid sequence: CASHQGTQETQYF.

This sequence joins TRBV4-1 and TRBJ2-7; no definite D call. V was pared by 0 bases and J by 6 bases, with 9 bases between. This CDR3 has 13 residues. From germline, CDR1 is MGHRA and CDR2 YSYEKL. CDR3 sequence (DNA): TGCGCCAGCAGCCAAGATTGGGGTGTCGAGCAGTACTTC. This translates into CASSQDWGVEQYF.

The rearrangement uses TRBV15 and TRBJ2-3; TRBD2 agrees at 16 bases. V lost 0 bases and J lost 5; bases outside the gene matches: 8. The CDR3 runs to 19 residues. Germline V gene data show CDR1 as LNHNV and CDR2 as YYDKDF (reference sequence). CDR3 DNA: TGTGCCACCAGCAGAGATCGAGGGACTAGCGGGAGGGGGGGAGATACGCAGTATTTT. Its translation: CATSRDRGTSGRGGDTQYF.

CDR3 bases: TGCGCCAGCAGCCACCCGGGACTAGCGGCCTCCAATGAGCAGTTCTTC. Encoded protein: CASSHPGLAASNEQFF. The rearrangement uses TRBV4-1 and TRBJ2-1; 11 positions agree with TRBD2. This CDR3 has 16 amino acids. The V gene end was trimmed by 3 bases and the J gene end by 6 bases; junction bases not matched to a gene: 7. The germline gives CDR1 MGHRA, CDR2 YSYEKL.

This chain links TRBV6-1 with TRBJ2-5, with D possibly matching TRBD2 (6 bases). There are 12 residues in the CDR3. Trimming took off 4 bases at V and 4 bases at J, with 7 bases between the two ends. Germline lookup yields CDR1 MNHNS and CDR2 SASEGT. The CDR3 nucleotides read TGTGCCAGCAGTGCAGCGGGAGAGACCCAGTACTTC. This codes for CASSAAGETQYF.

The rearrangement joins TRBV2 to TRBJ2-2, with D perhaps matching TRBD2 (5 bases). Trimming pared 5 bases from V and 7 bases from J, leaving 20 bases between. The CDR3 loop spans 16 amino acids. The V gene's germline CDR1 is SNHLY and CDR2 FYNNEI. Written as DNA, the CDR3 is TGTGCCAGCAGTACCGGCATGCTAGTACGGGGCGGGGAGCTGTTTTTT. Translated: CASSTGMLVRGGELFF.

The sample holds a few counts of this clone. The chain employs TRBV10-2 and TRBJ2-7, with D hard to call. The V end lost 3 bases, the J end lost 3 bases, and 6 bases lay between the germline ends. Per germline, CDR1 WSHSY and CDR2 SAAADI. This CDR3 is 12 amino acids long. CDR3: CASSERSYEQYF. For the CDR3, the DNA is TGCGCCAGCAGTGAAAGGAGCTACGAGCAGTACTTC.